One sample yielded the 21 T cell receptor beta chains listed below, sequenced in a study of T cell changes during pregnancy in multiple sclerosis. Sequencing was performed with immunoSEQ multiplex PCR; in TCRdb, only in-frame clones are kept and a portion is missing. The repertoire includes 50,000 to 80,000 clones, 90% to 95% of them detected once, and roughly 5% sits in the top ten. The specimen was CD8+ T cells from peripheral blood mononuclear cells, collected before pregnancy. These receptors came from a female donor with multiple sclerosis, enrolled in a pregnancy study.

This rearrangement joins TRBV9 to TRBJ2-1, with D possibly TRBD1 on 5 matching bases. The CDR3 contains 17 residues. CDR1 and CDR2 from the germline V gene are SGDLS and YYNGEE. V dropped 0 bases and J dropped 0 bases, with 13 bases sitting between them. The CDR3: CASSVVPLDSSYNEQFF. DNA of the CDR3: TGTGCCAGCAGCGTAGTCCCTCTCGACAGCTCCTACAATGAGCAGTTCTTC.

The rearrangement joins TRBV9 to TRBJ2-1, with D maybe TRBD1 (6 bases). Germline CDR1 and CDR2: SGDLS and YYNGEE. The CDR3 covers 12 residues. V was trimmed by 4 bases and J by 10 bases, leaving 12 bases between them. The CDR3 DNA reads as TGTGCCAGCAGCACCCAGGGGATGGAGCAGTTCTTC. It is translated as CASSTQGMEQFF.

The chain has TRBV19 and TRBJ1-1; no reliable D call. This CDR3 region has 16 residues. V was clipped by 3 bases and J by 0 bases, with 14 bases between them. Germline V lookup: CDR1 LNHDA, CDR2 SQIVND (reference sequence). This CDR3 is CASSMHPNQMNTEAFF. The CDR3 DNA reads TGTGCCAGTAGTATGCACCCGAATCAGATGAACACTGAAGCTTTCTTT. Filled out from reference TRBV19 and TRBJ1-1, the complete variable domain reads DGGITQSPKYLFRKEGQNVTLSCEQNLNHDAMYWYRQDPGQGLRLIYYSQIVNDFQKGDIAEGYSVSREKKESFPLTVTSAQKNPTAFYLCASSMHPNQMNTEAFFGQGTRLTVV.

The chain is built from TRBV6-5 and TRBJ2-7, with D unresolved. V lost 3 bases and J lost 1, with 10 bases in between. From germline, CDR1 is MNHEY and CDR2 SVGAGI. This CDR3 is 14 amino acids long. The CDR3 nucleotides read TGTGCCAGCAGTTATCTCTACAGTTCCTACGAGCAGTACTTC. It translates to CASSYLYSSYEQYF.

This clone was seen a handful of times. For the CDR3, the DNA is TGTGCCAGCAGTTTATCGGCGGGATCCTGGTCTAACACTGAAGCTTTCTTT. Residues: CASSLSAGSWSNTEAFF. The rearrangement uses TRBV27 and TRBJ1-1; D not resolved. Germline-derived CDR1 and CDR2 are MNHEY and SMNVEV (reference sequence). This CDR3 contains 17 residues. The V end lost 0 bases, the J end lost 2 bases, and 16 bases lay between the germline ends.

The V gene is TRBV27, the J gene TRBJ2-2; 8 bases map to TRBD2. Germline CDR1 is MNHEY and CDR2 is SMNVEV (reference sequence). With 5 bases clipped from V and 8 bases from J, the junction kept 4 bases outside the gene matches. The CDR3 has 13 residues. CDR3 region: CASSHGGVGELFF. The CDR3 DNA sequence: TGTGCCAGCAGTCACGGGGGGGTTGGGGAGCTGTTTTTT.

The CDR3 is CASSYSSLEVNEKLFF. CDR3 in DNA: TGTGCCAGCAGTTACTCCTCGTTGGAGGTTAATGAAAAACTGTTTTTT. V and J are TRBV6-5 and TRBJ1-4; D is uncertain. The CDR3 contains 16 residues. Germline V gene data show CDR1 as MNHEY and CDR2 as SVGAGI. V lost 0 bases and J 4 bases, leaving 12 bases between the germline ends.

The rearrangement links TRBV18 to TRBJ2-1; D not certain. Trimming removed 2 bases from V and 7 bases from J, with 6 bases in between. The CDR3 consists of 12 residues. Looked up from germline, CDR1 is KGHSH and CDR2 is LQKENI. CDR3 nucleotides: TGTGCCAGCTCACCAGAAGCGAATGAGCAGTTCTTC. Translation: CASSPEANEQFF. The full variable domain, its missing parts supplied by reference TRBV18 and TRBJ2-1, is NAGVMQNPRHLVRRRGQEARLRCSPMKGHSHVYWYRQLPEEGLKFMVYLQKENIIDESGMPKERFSAEFPKEGPSILRIQQVVRGDSAAYFCASSPEANEQFFGPGTRLTVL.

CDR3: CATSEGADQPQHF. The CDR3 DNA reads TGTGCCACCAGCGAGGGGGCAGATCAGCCCCAGCATTTT. This sequence joins TRBV15 and TRBJ1-5; 7 nucleotides agree with TRBD1. This CDR3 region has 13 residues. Germline CDR1 reads LNHNV; CDR2 reads YYDKDF (reference sequence). The V and J ends lost 5 bases and 5 bases, in that order; junction bases with no gene match: 3.

CDR3 loop: CASSYGTGNYEQYF. As DNA, the CDR3 is TGTGCCAGCAGTTACGGGACAGGCAACTACGAGCAGTACTTC. V is TRBV7-6 and J is TRBJ2-7, with TRBD1 matching over 8 bases. After removal of 6 bases from V and 3 bases from J, the junction contained 7 bases not matched to a gene. This CDR3 comprises 14 residues. Germline V gene lookup returns CDR1 SGHVS and CDR2 FNYEAQ.

The gene calls are TRBV5-5 and TRBJ1-2, with no clear D. V was shortened by 0 bases and J by 5 bases, with 8 bases between the two germline ends. The CDR3 totals 13 residues. Germline CDR1 is SGHKS and CDR2 is YYEKEE (reference sequence). CDR3 nucleotides: TGTGCCAGCAGCTTGGCAACGGTGTATGGCTACACCTTC. Translated, it gives CASSLATVYGYTF.

This clone appeared a single time. The chain joins TRBV29-1 to TRBJ2-3; the D is unclear. V shed 1 base and J shed 0 bases, with 11 bases lying between them. The CDR3 loop spans 15 amino acids. The V gene's germline CDR1 is SQVTM and CDR2 ANQGSEA. Here the CDR3 reads CSVEGLEPSTDTQYF. DNA of the CDR3: TGCAGCGTTGAAGGACTTGAGCCAAGCACAGATACGCAGTATTTT.

The rearrangement links TRBV7-3 to TRBJ2-1, with D perhaps matching TRBD1 (6 bases). The CDR3 has 12 residues. V lost 5 bases to trimming and J lost 10 bases, with 12 bases between them. Looked up from germline, CDR1 is SGHTA and CDR2 is FQGTGA. CDR3 sequence: CASSPDGTEQFF. The CDR3 DNA follows: TGTGCCAGCAGCCCCGATGGGACAGAGCAGTTCTTC.

The V and J genes are TRBV30 and TRBJ1-4; 9 positions agree with TRBD1. V lost 8 bases and J lost 5; bases outside the gene matches: 6. Germline assignment: CDR1 GTSNPN and CDR2 SVGIG (reference sequence). The CDR3 extends over 13 amino acids. CDR3 sequence (DNA): TGTGCCGGCCCGACAGGGGGAAATGAAAAACTGTTTTTT. This sequence encodes CAGPTGGNEKLFF.

This sequence joins TRBV4-1 and TRBJ2-1; 9 bases line up with TRBD2. J gave up 4 bases and V 4 bases, and 2 bases lay outside the gene matches. This CDR3 has 14 amino acids. CDR1 and CDR2 (germline): MGHRA, YSYEKL. The CDR3 DNA reads as TGCGCCAGCAGCCCTAGCGGGGTATACAATGAGCAGTTCTTC. Residues: CASSPSGVYNEQFF.

The V call is TRBV13, the J call TRBJ2-1, with TRBD2 identical over 9 bases. Trimming cost V 0 bases and J 6 bases; bases outside gene matches: 3. The germline V gene has CDR1 PRHDT and CDR2 FYEKMQ (reference sequence). This CDR3 has 15 residues. The CDR3 protein is CASSLGRGGSNEQFF. The CDR3 region has the DNA TGTGCCAGCAGCTTAGGGCGGGGGGGCTCCAATGAGCAGTTCTTC.

In nucleotides, the CDR3 is TGTGCCAGCAGCCCTGGGACAACTGAAGCTTTCTTT. It yields the protein CASSPGTTEAFF. The chain employs TRBV7-8 and TRBJ1-1, with D possibly matching TRBD1 (6 bases). The CDR3 extends over 12 amino acids. Trimming removed 5 bases from V and 5 bases from J, with 9 bases in between. The germline CDR1 and CDR2 sequences are SGHVS and FQNEAQ.

The rearrangement joins TRBV6-1 to TRBJ1-5, with D perhaps matching TRBD1 (5 bases). V gave up 8 bases and J gave up 7 bases, with 15 bases separating them. CDR3 length: 13 amino acids. Germline loops: CDR1 MNHNS, CDR2 SASEGT. CDR3 DNA sequence: TGTGCCAGCCGACCCGGCCGGGGGCAGCCCCAGCATTTT. Encoded protein: CASRPGRGQPQHF.

This clone was seen just once. The J gene is TRBJ1-2, the V gene TRBV7-9, with 7 positions matching TRBD1. This CDR3 has 14 amino acids. From germline, CDR1 is SEHNR and CDR2 FQNEAQ (reference sequence). J was trimmed by 7 bases and V by 2 bases; bases with no gene match: 7. The CDR3 bases are TGTGCCAGCAGCTTATTAACAGGGGTTAGTGGCTACACCTTC. Amino acids: CASSLLTGVSGYTF.

This chain connects TRBV7-6 to TRBJ2-2; 7 nucleotides line up with TRBD2. After removal of 3 bases from V and 2 bases from J, the junction contained 3 bases not matched to a gene. This CDR3 contains 15 residues. Germline V lookup: CDR1 SGHVS, CDR2 FNYEAQ. CDR3 in amino acids: CASSLSGGNTGELFF. The DNA for the CDR3 is TGTGCCAGCAGCTTGTCGGGGGGAAACACCGGGGAGCTGTTTTTT.

The chain employs TRBV27 and TRBJ1-1, with 7 nucleotides matching TRBD1. Germline loops: CDR1 MNHEY, CDR2 SMNVEV (reference sequence). V shed 5 bases, J shed 4 bases, and the junction held 4 bases outside the gene matches. CDR3 size: 13 residues. The CDR3 nucleotides read TGTGCCAGCAGTCACAGGGGACCCACTGAAGCTTTCTTT. It specifies CASSHRGPTEAFF.